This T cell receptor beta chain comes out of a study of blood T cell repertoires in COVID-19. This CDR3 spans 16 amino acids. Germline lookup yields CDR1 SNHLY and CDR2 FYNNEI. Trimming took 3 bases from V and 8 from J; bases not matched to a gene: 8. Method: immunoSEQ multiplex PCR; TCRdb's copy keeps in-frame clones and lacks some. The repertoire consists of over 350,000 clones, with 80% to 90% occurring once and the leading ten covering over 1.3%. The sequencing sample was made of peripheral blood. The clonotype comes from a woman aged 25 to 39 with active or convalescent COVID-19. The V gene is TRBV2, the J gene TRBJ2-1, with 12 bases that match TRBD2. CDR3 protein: CASSDRASGRADEQFF. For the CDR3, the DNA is TGTGCCAGCAGTGACCGGGCTAGCGGGAGGGCTGATGAGCAGTTCTTC. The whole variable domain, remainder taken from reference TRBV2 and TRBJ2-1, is EPEVTQTPSHQVTQMGQEVILRCVPISNHLYFYWYRQILGQKVEFLVSFYNNEISEKSEIFDDQFSVERPDGSNFTLKIRSTKLEDSAMYFCASSDRASGRADEQFFGPGTRLTVL.